This T cell receptor (beta chain) was found in a study of glioma-infiltrating T cells after dendritic cell vaccination. The time point: after dendritic cell vaccination, including at tumor progression/relapse. V lost 0 bases and J lost 0; bases outside the gene matches: 5. Germline V gives CDR1 SGHRS, CDR2 YFSETQ. The CDR3 is made up of 18 amino acids. This clone was counted a few times. The table came from immunoSEQ multiplex PCR; TCRdb's copy has only in-frame clones and leaves some out. The data hold around 60,000 clones, with 86% observed a single time. The chain has TRBV5-1 and TRBJ2-7; TRBD2 matches 14 bases. This receptor was taken from a human donor with glioblastoma. The sample here was blood, taken after dendritic cell vaccination. In nucleotides, the CDR3 is TGCGCCAGCAGCTTGGGTGGGACTAGCGGGGGCCCCTCCTACGAGCAGTACTTC. Amino acid sequence: CASSLGGTSGGPSYEQYF.